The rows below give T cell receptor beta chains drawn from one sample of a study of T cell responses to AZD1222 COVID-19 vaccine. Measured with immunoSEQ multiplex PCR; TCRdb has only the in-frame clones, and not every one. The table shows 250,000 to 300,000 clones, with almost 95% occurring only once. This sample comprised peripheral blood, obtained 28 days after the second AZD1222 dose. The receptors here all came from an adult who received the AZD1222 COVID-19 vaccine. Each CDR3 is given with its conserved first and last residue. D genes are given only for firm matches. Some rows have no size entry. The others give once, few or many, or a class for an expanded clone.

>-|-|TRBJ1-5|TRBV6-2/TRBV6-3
CASSSSGTSNQPQHF
TGTGCCAGCAGTTCCTCCGGGACGTCAAATCAGCCCCAGCATTTT
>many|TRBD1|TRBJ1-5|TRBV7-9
CASSGDRGQPQHF
TGTGCCAGCAGCGGGGACAGGGGGCAGCCCCAGCATTTT
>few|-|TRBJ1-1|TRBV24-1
CATCDKGGTEAFF
TGTGCCACCTGTGACAAGGGCGGGACTGAAGCTTTCTTT
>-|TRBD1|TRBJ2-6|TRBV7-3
CASSLTGAVVGANVLTF
TGTGCCAGCAGCTTGACAGGGGCCGTGGTTGGGGCCAACGTCCTGACTTTC
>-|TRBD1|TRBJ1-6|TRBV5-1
CASSLGDRVNSPLHF
TGCGCCAGCAGCTTGGGTGACAGGGTGAATTCACCCCTCCACTTT
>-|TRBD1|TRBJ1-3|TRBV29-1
CSGGTDGNTIYF
TGCAGCGGCGGGACAGATGGAAACACCATATATTTT
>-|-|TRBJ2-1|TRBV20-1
CSSGTFNEQFF
TGCAGTTCCGGGACATTCAATGAGCAGTTCTTC
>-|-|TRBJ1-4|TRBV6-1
CASSERGFNEKLFF
TGTGCCAGCAGTGAGAGAGGCTTTAATGAAAAACTGTTTTTT
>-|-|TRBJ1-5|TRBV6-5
CASSTSGYQPQHF
TGTGCCAGCAGTACCTCAGGCTATCAGCCCCAGCATTTT
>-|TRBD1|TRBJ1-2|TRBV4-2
CASSQEGQGNYGYTF
TGTGCCAGCAGCCAAGAGGGACAGGGGAACTATGGCTACACCTTC
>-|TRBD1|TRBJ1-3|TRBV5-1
CASGTGASSGNTIYF
TGCGCCAGCGGCACAGGGGCAAGCTCTGGAAACACCATATATTTT